The 17 T cell receptor beta chains listed next were all sequenced from one sample in a study of human T cells and chemical hapten exposure. Time point described: patch test 2, 6 weeks after DPC sensitization. Stated treatment: therapeutic diphenylcyclopropenone sensitization with weekly scalp DPC. Via MiXCR, TCRdb re-called the RACE reads, giving one row per CDR3 protein. The sample contains some 42,000 distinct CDR3 sequences, more than 8.5% of which appear only once. Sample: whole blood, taken in connection with sensitization to the hapten diphenylcyclopropenone (DPC). All receptors come from a woman between 40 and 50 years old with alopecia areata. Some clones in this sample may be carry-over from other donors' samples.

This clonotype was detected a few times. The gene calls are TRBV15 and TRBJ1-5; no firm D call. Per germline, CDR1 LNHNV and CDR2 YYDKDF (reference sequence). The CDR3 consists of 15 residues. With 1 base removed from V and 1 base from J, the gap between germline ends came to 8 bases. CDR3 loop: CATSRGDRSNQPQHF. CDR3 in DNA: TGTGCCACCAGCAGAGGGGATCGGAGCAATCAGCCCCAGCATTTT.

This clonotype was seen many times. The rearrangement joins TRBV6-5 to TRBJ2-7; D is undetermined. Trimming shortened V by 11 bases and J by 7 bases, and 15 bases separated the two germline ends. The CDR3 runs 11 residues. Looked up from germline, CDR1 is MNHEY and CDR2 is SVGAGI. The CDR3 DNA reads as TGTGCCGCAAATCTCTTGGGGGAGCAGTACTTC. Translated: CAANLLGEQYF.

This clonotype was detected many times. Here the CDR3 reads CASSPDGGGQPQHF. CDR3 DNA: TGTGCCAGCAGTCCGGATGGGGGTGGCCAGCCCCAGCATTTT. The chain carries TRBV6-5 and TRBJ1-5, with a weak D call TRBD1 (5 bases). The germline V gene encodes CDR1 MNHEY and CDR2 SVGAGI. CDR3 length equals 14 residues. Trimming removed 5 bases from V and 7 bases from J, with 15 bases in between.

At least ten counts were recorded for this clonotype. The gene calls are TRBV6-1 and TRBJ1-2; D might be TRBD1 (6 bases). CDR1 and CDR2 from the germline V gene are MNHNS and SASEGT. This CDR3 comprises 13 residues. V was pared by 5 bases and J by 7 bases, with 14 bases between. The DNA of the CDR3 is TGTGCCAGCAGTACTACCTCAGGGGTTGGCTACACCTTC. Its protein product is CASSTTSGVGYTF.

The chain combines TRBV9 with TRBJ2-7; perhaps TRBD1 as D (7 bases). CDR3 length: 15 amino acids. CDR1 and CDR2 (germline): SGDLS, YYNGEE. Trimming pared 0 bases from V and 4 bases from J, leaving 14 bases between. In DNA form, the CDR3 reads TGTGCCAGCAGCGTAGGAGGAGGGGGCAAGTACGAGCAGTACTTC. Translated: CASSVGGGGKYEQYF.

This chain joins TRBV3-1 and TRBJ1-1, with TRBD1 identical over 10 bases. In germline, CDR1 is LGHDT, CDR2 YNNKEL (reference sequence). The CDR3 has 15 amino acids. The ends lost 4 bases at V and 7 bases at J; junction bases unmatched: 9. For the CDR3, the DNA is TGTGCCAGCAGCCGGAGGACAGGGGGAACAGATGAAGCTTTCTTT. Amino acids: CASSRRTGGTDEAFF. Complete variable domain (other parts from reference TRBV3-1 and TRBJ1-1): DTAVSQTPKYLVTQMGNDKSIKCEQNLGHDTMYWYKQDSKKFLKIMFSYNNKELIINETVPNRFSPKSPDKAHLNLHINSLELGDSAVYFCASSRRTGGTDEAFFGQGTRLTVV.

The sample holds many counts of this clonotype. This sequence joins TRBV6-1 and TRBJ1-1; no clear D. The CDR3 has 14 amino acids. The V gene's germline CDR1 is MNHNS and CDR2 SASEGT. The V and J ends lost 10 bases and 0 bases respectively, with 15 bases between them. The CDR3 region has the DNA TGTGCCATACATACTCTAAGATTGAACACTGAAGCTTTCTTT. Amino acids: CAIHTLRLNTEAFF.

In this sample, this clonotype is medium-sized (0.01 to 0.1%). The chain is built from TRBV4-1 and TRBJ1-1, with D unclear. The length of the CDR3 is 14 residues. From germline, CDR1 is MGHRA and CDR2 YSYEKL. V shed 1 base and J shed 0 bases, with 6 bases lying between them. The CDR3 region has the DNA TGCGCCAGCAGCCAAGTCGGCATGAACACTGAAGCTTTCTTT. Protein sequence: CASSQVGMNTEAFF.

This clonotype was detected ten times or more. This chain connects TRBV18 to TRBJ2-2; perhaps TRBD1 as D (5 bases). There are 14 residues in the CDR3. V lost 0 bases and J 5 bases, leaving 7 bases between the germline ends. Looked up from germline, CDR1 is KGHSH and CDR2 is LQKENI. CDR3 coding DNA: TGTGCCAGCTCACCACCTCGACAGACCGGGGAGCTGTTTTTT. Protein sequence: CASSPPRQTGELFF.

This clonotype has a count of ten or more. V and J are TRBV5-1 and TRBJ2-1; D not resolved. Trimming cost V 0 bases and J 4 bases, with 11 bases left between them. The CDR3 loop spans 15 amino acids. The V gene's germline CDR1 is SGHRS and CDR2 YFSETQ. The CDR3 region is CASSLGTGLYNEQFF. The CDR3 bases are TGCGCCAGCAGCTTGGGGACGGGCTTGTACAATGAGCAGTTCTTC.

This clonotype has ten or more counts. This chain uses TRBV2 with TRBJ1-2, with TRBD1 as a possible D gene (5 bases). The V end lost 5 bases, the J end lost 4 bases, and 26 bases lay between the germline ends. Germline V lookup: CDR1 SNHLY, CDR2 FYNNEI. The CDR3 contains 18 residues. CDR3 in amino acids: CASSTPSDGAVRFYGYTF. For the CDR3, the DNA is TGTGCCAGCAGTACACCTTCTGACGGGGCGGTTAGATTCTATGGCTACACCTTC.

This clonotype was counted ten times or more. The chain recombines TRBV7-9 with TRBJ2-7; the D gene is possibly TRBD1 (6 bases). The germline V gene has CDR1 SEHNR and CDR2 FQNEAQ (reference sequence). V dropped 4 bases and J dropped 3 bases, with 16 bases sitting between them. The CDR3 is made up of 15 amino acids. The CDR3 sequence is CASSSDTQGIYEQYF. The CDR3, as DNA: TGTGCCAGCAGCTCCGACACCCAGGGGATCTACGAGCAGTACTTC.

This clonotype showed up just a few times. A junction boundary mismatches the germline segment, possibly from a read error. The CDR3: CVSYPTFPGLHALHF. Here the CDR3 DNA reads TGTGTCAGCTATCCTACCTTTCCGGGGTTACACGCCCTCCACTTT. The V and J genes are TRBV28 and TRBJ1-6; D uncertain. The length of the CDR3 is 15 residues. Germline CDR1 is MDHEN and CDR2 is SYDVKM.

This clonotype was recorded many times. DNA of the CDR3: TGTGCCAGCAGTTTCCGCGAGACCCAGTACTTC. The encoded protein is CASSFRETQYF. V is TRBV28 and J is TRBJ2-5; D is uncertain. The V gene's germline CDR1 is MDHEN and CDR2 SYDVKM. The CDR3 is made up of 11 amino acids. The V end was cut by 3 bases, the J end by 5 bases, with 4 bases between.

The gene calls are TRBV28 and TRBJ1-2; TRBD1 is a possible D gene (5 bases). In germline, CDR1 is MDHEN, CDR2 SYDVKM. The ends were cut back, 5 bases at V and 2 bases at J, with 18 bases in the middle. The CDR3 is 16 amino acids. CDR3 nucleotides: TGTGCCAGCAGTCGCAATGAGGGACTGATGAACTATGGCTACACCTTC. Protein product: CASSRNEGLMNYGYTF.

This clonotype showed up just a few times. The chain couples TRBV4-3 to TRBJ1-5; 7 bases agree with TRBD1. The V and J ends lost 3 bases and 7 bases, in that order; junction bases with no gene match: 9. The V gene's germline CDR1 is LGHNA and CDR2 YSLEER. The CDR3 extends over 15 amino acids. CDR3 coding DNA: TGCGCCAGCAGCCAGGTTAGACAGGGTGGGCAGCCCCAGCATTTT. It encodes CASSQVRQGGQPQHF.

Note on this clonotype: A read error may be the cause here, since a much bigger clone is one base away. V is TRBV3-1 and J is TRBJ1-3, with 7 nucleotides matching TRBD1. This CDR3 is built from 15 residues. V shed 2 bases and J 6 bases; nucleotides not matched to a gene: 7. Germline CDR1 reads LGHDT; CDR2 reads YNNKEL (reference sequence). DNA of the CDR3: TGTGCCAGCAGCCAAACGGACAGGACAGCAAACACCATATATTTT. Amino acids: CASSQTDRTANTIYF.